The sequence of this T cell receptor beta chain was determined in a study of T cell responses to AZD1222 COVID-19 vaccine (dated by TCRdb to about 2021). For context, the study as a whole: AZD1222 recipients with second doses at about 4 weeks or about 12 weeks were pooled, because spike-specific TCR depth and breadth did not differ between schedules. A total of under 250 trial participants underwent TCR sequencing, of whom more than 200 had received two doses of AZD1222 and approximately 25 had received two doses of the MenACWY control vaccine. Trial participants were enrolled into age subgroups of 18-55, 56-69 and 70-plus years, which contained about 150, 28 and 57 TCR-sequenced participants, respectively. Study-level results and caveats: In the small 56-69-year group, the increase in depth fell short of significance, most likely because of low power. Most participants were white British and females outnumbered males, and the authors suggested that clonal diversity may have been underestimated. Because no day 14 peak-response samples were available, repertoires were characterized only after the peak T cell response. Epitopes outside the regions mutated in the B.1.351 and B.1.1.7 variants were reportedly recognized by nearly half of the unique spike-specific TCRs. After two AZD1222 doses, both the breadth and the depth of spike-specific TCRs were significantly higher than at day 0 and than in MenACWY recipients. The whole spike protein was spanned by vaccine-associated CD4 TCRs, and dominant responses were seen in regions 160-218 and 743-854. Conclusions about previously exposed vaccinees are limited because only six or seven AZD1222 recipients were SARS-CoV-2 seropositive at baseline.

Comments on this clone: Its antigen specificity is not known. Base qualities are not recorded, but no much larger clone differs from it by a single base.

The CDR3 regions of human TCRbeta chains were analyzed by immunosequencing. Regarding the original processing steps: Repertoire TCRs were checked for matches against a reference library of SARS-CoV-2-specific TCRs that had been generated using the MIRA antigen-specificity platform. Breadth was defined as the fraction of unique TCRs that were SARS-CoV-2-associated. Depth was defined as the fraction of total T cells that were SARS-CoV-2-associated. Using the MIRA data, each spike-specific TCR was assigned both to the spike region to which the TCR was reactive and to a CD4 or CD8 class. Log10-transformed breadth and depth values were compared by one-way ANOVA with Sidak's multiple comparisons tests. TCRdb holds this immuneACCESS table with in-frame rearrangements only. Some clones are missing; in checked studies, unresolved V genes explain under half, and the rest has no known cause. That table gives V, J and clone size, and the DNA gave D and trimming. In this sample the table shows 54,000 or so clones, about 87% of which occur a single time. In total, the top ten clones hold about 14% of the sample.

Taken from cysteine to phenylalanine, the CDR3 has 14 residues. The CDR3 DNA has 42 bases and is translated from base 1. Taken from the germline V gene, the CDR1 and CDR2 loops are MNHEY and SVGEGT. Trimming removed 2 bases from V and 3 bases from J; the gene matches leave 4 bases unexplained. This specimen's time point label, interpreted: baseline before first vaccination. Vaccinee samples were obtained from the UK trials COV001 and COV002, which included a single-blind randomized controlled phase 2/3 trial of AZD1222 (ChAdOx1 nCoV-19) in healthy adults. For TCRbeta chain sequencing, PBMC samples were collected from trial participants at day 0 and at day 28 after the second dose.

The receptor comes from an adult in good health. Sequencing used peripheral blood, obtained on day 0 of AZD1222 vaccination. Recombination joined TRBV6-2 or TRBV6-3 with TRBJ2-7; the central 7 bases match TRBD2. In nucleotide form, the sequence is TGTGCCAGCAGTTACACCGGGACTAACTACGAGCAGTACTTC. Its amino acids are CASSYTGTNYEQYF.